This is a list of T cell receptor beta chains from one sample in a study of T cell repertoires in cytomegalovirus infection. TCRdb fed the reads into MiXCR, producing one record per CDR3 protein. The sample consists of around 450,000 distinct CDR3 sequences, roughly 12% of them appearing once. Material for sequencing was PBMCs. The origin of the receptors is a human donor in good health (CMV status not recorded). Some clones in this sample may be carry-over from other donors' samples. Both conserved end residues are part of each CDR3. A D gene is named only where the DNA matches it firmly. Clone size is not always given. Where it is, it says once, few, many or a class for expanded clones.

>TRBV7-3|NA|many|TRBJ2-1
CASGGEIHGAYNEQFF
TGTGCCAGCGGTGGGGAAATTCACGGGGCCTACAATGAGCAGTTCTTC
>TRBV5-4|NA|many|TRBJ1-6
CASSPGSSGVANSPLHF
TGTGCCAGCAGCCCCGGATCCTCAGGGGTAGCGAATTCACCCCTCCACTTT
>TRBV3-1|NA|many|TRBJ2-1
CASSQRWDGPYNEQFF
TGTGCCAGCAGCCAAAGATGGGACGGACCCTACAATGAGCAGTTCTTC
>TRBV9|TRBD2|few|TRBJ2-5
CASSVSSGTIPTETQYF
TGTGCCAGCAGCGTTTCTAGCGGGACCATCCCGACGGAGACCCAGTACTTC
>TRBV19|NA|NA|TRBJ1-5
CASSRVDSPQPQHF
TGTGCCAGTAGTAGAGTGGACAGTCCCCAGCCCCAGCATTTT
>TRBV6-1|NA|few|TRBJ2-1
CASIRGKEQFF
TGTGCCAGCATTAGGGGGAAGGAGCAGTTCTTC
>TRBV7-6|TRBD1|many|TRBJ1-5
CASSPGQLQPQHF
TGTGCCAGCAGCCCGGGACAGTTACAGCCCCAGCATTTT
>TRBV20-1|NA|NA|TRBJ1-3
CSAETYERHTIYF
TGCAGTGCCGAGACTTACGAACGGCACACCATATATTTT
>TRBV12-3/TRBV12-4|TRBD2|NA|TRBJ2-1
CASSQSGRAGYEQFF
TGTGCCAGCAGCCAGAGCGGGAGGGCCGGATATGAGCAGTTCTTC
>TRBV5-8|NA|many|TRBJ1-5
CASSLGFGGNQPQHF
TGTGCCAGCAGCCTTGGTTTTGGAGGCAATCAGCCCCAGCATTTT
>TRBV4-1|TRBD1|many|TRBJ1-4
CASSVGQSNEKLFF
TGCGCCAGCAGCGTGGGACAGTCTAATGAAAAACTGTTTTTT
>TRBV4-1|NA|NA|TRBJ1-1
CASSHDRDTEAFF
TGCGCCAGCAGCCACGACCGAGACACTGAAGCTTTCTTT
>TRBV12-3/TRBV12-4|TRBD1|once|TRBJ2-4
CASSSTGVNIQYF
TGTGCCAGCAGCTCGACAGGGGTGAACATTCAGTACTTC
>TRBV28|NA|NA|TRBJ2-7
CASRKVIVGPRGNEQYF
TGTGCCAGCAGAAAAGTCATCGTCGGCCCCCGAGGCAACGAGCAGTACTTC